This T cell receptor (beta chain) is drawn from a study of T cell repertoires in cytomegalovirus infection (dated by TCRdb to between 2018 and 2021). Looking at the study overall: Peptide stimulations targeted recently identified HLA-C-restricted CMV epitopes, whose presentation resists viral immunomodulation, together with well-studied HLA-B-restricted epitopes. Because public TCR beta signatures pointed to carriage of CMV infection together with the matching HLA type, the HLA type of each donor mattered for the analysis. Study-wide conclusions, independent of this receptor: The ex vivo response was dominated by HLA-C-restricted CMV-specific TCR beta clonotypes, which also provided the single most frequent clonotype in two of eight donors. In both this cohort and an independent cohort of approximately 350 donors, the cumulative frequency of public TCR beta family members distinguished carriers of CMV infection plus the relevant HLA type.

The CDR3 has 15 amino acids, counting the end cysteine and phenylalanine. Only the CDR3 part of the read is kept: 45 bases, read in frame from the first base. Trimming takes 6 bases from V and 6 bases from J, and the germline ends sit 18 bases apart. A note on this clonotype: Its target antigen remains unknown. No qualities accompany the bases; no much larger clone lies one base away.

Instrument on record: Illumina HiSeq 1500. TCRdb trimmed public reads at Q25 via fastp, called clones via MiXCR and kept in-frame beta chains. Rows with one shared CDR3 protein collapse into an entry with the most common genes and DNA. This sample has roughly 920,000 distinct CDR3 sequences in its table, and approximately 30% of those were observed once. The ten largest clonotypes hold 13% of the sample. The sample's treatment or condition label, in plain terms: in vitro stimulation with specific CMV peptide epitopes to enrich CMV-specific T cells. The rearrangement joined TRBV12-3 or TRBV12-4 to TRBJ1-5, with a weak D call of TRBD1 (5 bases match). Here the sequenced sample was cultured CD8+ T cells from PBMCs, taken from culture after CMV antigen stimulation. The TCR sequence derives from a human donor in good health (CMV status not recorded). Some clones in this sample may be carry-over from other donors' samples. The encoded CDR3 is CASSPAGVGSQPQHF. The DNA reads TGTGCCAGCAGCCCCGCGGGGGTAGGGAGTCAGCCCCAGCATTTT.